A selection of T cell receptor beta chains follows, all from one sample in a study of cytomegalovirus exposure and HLA in healthy donors. Here immunoSEQ multiplex PCR was the method, and the copy in TCRdb shows in-frame clones only, minus some. The sample includes about 160,000 clones, about 96% of them seen just once. Sequencing was done on a sample of PBMCs. All receptors come from a woman between 18 and 29 years old in good health and CMV-seronegative. The CDR3 runs from the conserved cysteine through the conserved F or W. Fields, in order: V gene, J gene, CDR3 protein.

V: TRBV11-1
J: TRBJ2-7
CDR3: CASSLKGGRTYEQYF

V: TRBV2
J: TRBJ1-2
CDR3: CASSDVGVAGYGYTF

V: TRBV7-8
J: TRBJ2-1
CDR3: CASSLGSGVYNEQFF

V: TRBV30
J: TRBJ1-2
CDR3: CAWSREQNYGYTF

V: TRBV10-2
J: TRBJ2-2
CDR3: CASSASGGRGVTGELFF

V: TRBV7-8
J: TRBJ1-5
CDR3: CASSLSGGVPQPQHF

V: TRBV19
J: TRBJ1-4
CDR3: CASMPGGLVNEKLFF

V: TRBV7-8
J: TRBJ1-2
CDR3: CASSPDRGYGYTF

V: TRBV2
J: TRBJ2-3
CDR3: CASSLGGAGTDTQYF

V: TRBV19
J: TRBJ2-7
CDR3: CASKSSVQGLYEQYF

V: TRBV19
J: TRBJ2-3
CDR3: CASSGSPTDTQYF

V: TRBV7-3
J: TRBJ2-7
CDR3: CASSSTGGYEQYF

V: TRBV5-4
J: TRBJ1-3
CDR3: CASSLQGAGNTIYF

V: TRBV19
J: TRBJ1-3
CDR3: CASSSAGASGNTIYF

V: TRBV19
J: TRBJ2-3
CDR3: CASMVVGRTDTQYF

V: TRBV6-6
J: TRBJ1-1
CDR3: CASSHGTGVVNTEAFF

V: TRBV7-6
J: TRBJ1-5
CDR3: CAPGGRLKDQPQHF

V: TRBV5-1
J: TRBJ1-1
CDR3: CASSLVQGEAFF

V: TRBV7-9
J: TRBJ1-1
CDR3: CASNPTLGTGEAEAFF

V: TRBV5-4
J: TRBJ2-3
CDR3: CASSLVSGGVGNTQYF

V: TRBV7-2
J: TRBJ1-5
CDR3: CASSQTGVQPQHF